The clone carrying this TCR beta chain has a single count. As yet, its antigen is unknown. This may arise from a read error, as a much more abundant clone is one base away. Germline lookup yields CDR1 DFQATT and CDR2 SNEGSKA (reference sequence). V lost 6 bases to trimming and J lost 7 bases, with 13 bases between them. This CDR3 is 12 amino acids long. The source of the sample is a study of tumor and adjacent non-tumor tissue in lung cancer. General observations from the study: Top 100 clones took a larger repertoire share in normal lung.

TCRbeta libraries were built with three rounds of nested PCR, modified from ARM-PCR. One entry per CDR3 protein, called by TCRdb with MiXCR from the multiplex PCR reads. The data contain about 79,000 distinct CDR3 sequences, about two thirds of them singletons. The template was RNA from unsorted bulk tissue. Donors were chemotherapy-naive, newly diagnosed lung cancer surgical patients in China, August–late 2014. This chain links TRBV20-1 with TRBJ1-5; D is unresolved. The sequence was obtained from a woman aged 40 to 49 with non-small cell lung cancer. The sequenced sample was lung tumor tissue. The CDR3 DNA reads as TGCAGTGCCCTACAGAGTGAACAGCCCCAGCATTTT. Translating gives CSALQSEQPQHF.